These 29 T cell receptor beta chains originate from one sample sequenced in a study of T cell responses to AZD1222 COVID-19 vaccine. The method was immunoSEQ multiplex PCR; TCRdb's version includes in-frame clones alone and lacks a portion of them. Of 100,000 to 150,000 clones listed, about 90% are singletons. The sequenced sample was peripheral blood, obtained on day 0 of MenACWY control vaccination. These receptors came from an adult in good health.

V gene TRBV27 combines with J gene TRBJ2-3, with D perhaps matching TRBD2 (5 bases). The CDR3 runs to 13 residues. Germline CDR1 reads MNHEY; CDR2 reads SMNVEV (reference sequence). Trimming pared 6 bases from V and 0 bases from J, leaving 7 bases between. The CDR3 nucleotides are TGTGCCAGCAGCCCGGGAAGCACAGATACGCAGTATTTT. Translating gives CASSPGSTDTQYF.

The chain couples TRBV3-1 (or the pseudogene TRBV3-2) to TRBJ2-1; D is unclear. Trimming took off 1 base at V and 9 bases at J, with 7 bases between the two ends. Germline V gene sequence: CDR1 LGHDT, CDR2 YNNKEL (reference sequence). This CDR3 is built from 12 residues. CDR3 sequence (DNA): TGTGCCAGCAGCCAAGTGGCGTGTGAGCAGTTCTTC. Translated: CASSQVACEQFF.

The genes are TRBV5-6 and TRBJ2-6; D unclear. CDR1 and CDR2 (germline): SGHDT, YYEEEE. CDR3 length equals 15 residues. The V and J ends lost 1 base and 2 bases respectively, with 7 bases between them. CDR3 region: CASSLLGPGANVLTF. CDR3 DNA sequence: TGTGCCAGCAGCTTGTTGGGTCCTGGGGCCAACGTCCTGACTTTC.

The rearrangement joins TRBV5-1 to TRBJ2-5, with 8 bases lining up with TRBD1. The CDR3 has 14 residues. The germline V gene encodes CDR1 SGHRS and CDR2 YFSETQ. Trimming took 7 bases from V and 5 from J; bases not matched to a gene: 10. The CDR3 DNA reads as TGCGCCAGCGGCCAGGGGGCGGCCGAGGAGACCCAGTACTTC. Encoded protein: CASGQGAAEETQYF.

This CDR3 is CASSQESSGRWYEQYF. CDR3 DNA: TGTGCCAGCAGCCAAGAGTCTAGCGGGAGGTGGTACGAGCAGTACTTC. The chain is built from TRBV4-2 and TRBJ2-7; TRBD2 matches 11 bases. The CDR3 spans 16 residues. Unmatched junction bases numbered 5, after V lost 0 bases and J lost 4 bases. CDR1 is LGHNA and CDR2 is YNFKEQ in the germline V gene.

The chain carries TRBV2 and TRBJ2-5; 11 positions match TRBD1. V lost 4 bases to trimming and J lost 5 bases; unmatched junction nucleotides: 9. The length of the CDR3 is 16 residues. From germline, CDR1 is SNHLY and CDR2 FYNNEI. The chain's CDR3 is CASSVGQGVRLETQYF. Written as DNA, the CDR3 is TGTGCCAGCAGTGTGGGACAGGGGGTCAGATTGGAGACCCAGTACTTC.

The chain is built from TRBV7-2 and TRBJ2-3, with 7 nucleotides matching TRBD2. Trimming at V came to 6 bases and at J to 1 base, leaving 4 bases not matched to a gene. The CDR3 has 14 amino acids. Per germline, CDR1 SGHTA and CDR2 FQGNSA. CDR3 in DNA: TGTGCCAGCAGTTACCTAGCGGGCACAGATACGCAGTATTTT. Protein sequence: CASSYLAGTDTQYF.

The rearrangement links TRBV4-2 to TRBJ1-1, with TRBD1 matching 11 bases. V lost 3 bases and J lost 4; bases outside the gene matches: 7. The CDR3 has 16 amino acids. The V gene's germline CDR1 is LGHNA and CDR2 YNFKEQ. CDR3 loop: CASSHFIGQGATEAFF. CDR3 sequence (DNA): TGTGCCAGCAGCCACTTCATAGGACAGGGGGCCACTGAAGCTTTCTTT.

The chain is built from TRBV4-3 and TRBJ2-5; D gene uncertain. The germline CDR1 and CDR2 sequences are LGHNA and YSLEER. This CDR3 has 15 residues. V lost 4 bases to trimming and J lost 5 bases, with 17 bases between them. The CDR3: CASSPGLGVGETQYF. The CDR3 DNA is TGCGCCAGCAGCCCTGGCCTCGGTGTTGGTGAGACCCAGTACTTC.

The chain combines TRBV5-1 with TRBJ1-3, with D possibly being TRBD1 (6 bases). CDR1 is SGHRS, CDR2 YFSETQ, per germline. The V end was cut by 6 bases, the J end by 0 bases, with 10 bases between. The CDR3 has 14 amino acids. Here the CDR3 DNA reads TGCGCCAGCACCGAGGGGGGCTCTGGAAACACCATATATTTT. This codes for CASTEGGSGNTIYF.

This chain connects TRBV4-3 to TRBJ2-3, with D perhaps matching TRBD1 or TRBD2 (5 bases each). This CDR3 has 17 amino acids. Between the trimmed V and J ends, which lost 3 bases and 3 bases, there was a span of 19 bases. From germline, CDR1 is LGHNA and CDR2 YSLEER. This chain's CDR3 is CASSHPRGLAGTDTQYF. The CDR3 DNA sequence: TGCGCCAGCAGCCACCCCCGCGGACTGGCAGGGACAGATACGCAGTATTTT.

The rearrangement links TRBV11-2 to TRBJ2-1; 9 nucleotides match TRBD2. V lost 5 bases, J lost 6 bases, and 11 bases stayed unmatched. The CDR3 loop spans 16 amino acids. From germline, CDR1 is SGHAT and CDR2 FQNNGV. The CDR3 DNA is TGTGCCAGCAGCACGGCGTCTAGCGGGGCCTTCAATGAGCAGTTCTTC. It encodes CASSTASSGAFNEQFF.

This clone was observed a handful of times. This sequence joins TRBV4-1 and TRBJ2-4; D may be TRBD1 (6 bases). In germline, CDR1 is MGHRA, CDR2 YSYEKL. The V end was cut by 1 base, the J end by 3 bases, with 7 bases between. The CDR3 length is 14 residues. Here the CDR3 DNA reads TGCGCCAGCAGCCAAGCAGGGGTCAAAAACATTCAGTACTTC. Protein product: CASSQAGVKNIQYF.

This chain connects TRBV28 to TRBJ2-6; no definite D call. Trimming stripped 3 bases from V and 2 bases from J, with 2 bases between. Germline V lookup: CDR1 MDHEN, CDR2 SYDVKM. This CDR3 is 13 amino acids long. CDR3 nucleotide sequence: TGTGCCAGCAGTTTGCCTGGGGCCAACGTCCTGACTTTC. It yields the protein CASSLPGANVLTF. Supplemented by reference TRBV28 and TRBJ2-6, the full variable domain reads DVKVTQSSRYLVKRTGEKVFLECVQDMDHENMFWYRQDPGLGLRLIYFSYDVKMKEKGDIPEGYSVSREKKERFSLILESASTNQTSMYLCASSLPGANVLTFGAGSRLTVL.

The chain has TRBV23-1 and TRBJ2-1; D not certain. TRBV23-1 is given ORF status, its function remaining uncertain. Trimming left V 9 bases short and J 7 bases short, with 10 bases between. The CDR3 totals 11 residues. The CDR3 region has the DNA TGCGCCAGTAGGGTATCAAATGAGCAGTTCTTC. It is translated as CASRVSNEQFF.

The rearrangement uses TRBV6-6 and TRBJ2-1, with D maybe TRBD2 (9 bases). The germline V gene has CDR1 MNHNY and CDR2 SVGAGI (reference sequence). This CDR3 is built from 16 residues. Trimming took 6 bases from V and 8 from J, leaving 23 bases between them. The CDR3 reads CASSETGQVAGDEQFF. The CDR3 DNA reads as TGTGCCAGCAGCGAAACGGGACAGGTAGCGGGAGATGAGCAGTTCTTC.

This chain links TRBV10-1 with TRBJ1-1; D might be TRBD1 (5 bases). The CDR3 contains 14 residues. Germline CDR1 WNHNN, CDR2 SYGVQD (reference sequence). The ends were cut back, 3 bases at V and 1 base at J, with 9 bases in the middle. The CDR3 reads CASSDRVSNTEAFF. CDR3 nucleotide sequence: TGCGCCAGCAGTGACAGGGTCTCGAACACTGAAGCTTTCTTT.

This sequence joins TRBV6-2 or TRBV6-3 and TRBJ2-1; D gene ambiguous. Trimming shortened V by 2 bases and J by 0 bases, and 8 bases separated the two germline ends. Germline-derived CDR1 and CDR2 are MNHEY and SVGEGT. The CDR3 is made up of 15 amino acids. CDR3 amino acids: CASSYQVASYNEQFF. The CDR3 DNA is TGTGCCAGCAGTTACCAGGTCGCCTCCTACAATGAGCAGTTCTTC.

This clone occurred a few times. This rearrangement joins TRBV2 to TRBJ1-6, with unresolved D. The CDR3 length is 15 residues. The ends were cut back, 7 bases at V and 5 bases at J, with 15 bases in the middle. Per germline, CDR1 SNHLY and CDR2 FYNNEI. CDR3 sequence (DNA): TGTGCCAGCATGGAGCAGACAAGCAATAATTCACCCCTCCACTTT. Translating gives CASMEQTSNNSPLHF.

This chain connects TRBV7-7 to TRBJ2-5; 9 nucleotides agree with TRBD2. Germline loops: CDR1 SSHAT, CDR2 FNYEAQ (reference sequence). The CDR3 totals 15 residues. The V segment lost 2 bases and the J segment 2 bases; nucleotides outside the gene matches: 3. CDR3: CASSLLAGRQETQYF. DNA of the CDR3: TGTGCCAGCAGCTTACTAGCGGGGAGGCAAGAGACCCAGTACTTC. The whole variable domain, filled in from reference TRBV7-7 and TRBJ2-5, reads GAGVSQSPRYKVTKRGQDVTLRCDPISSHATLYWYQQALGQGPEFLTYFNYEAQPDKSGLPSDRFSAERPEGSISTLTIQRTEQRDSAMYRCASSLLAGRQETQYFGPGTRLLVL.

For this clone: Other DNA sequences in this specimen translate into the identical CDR3. The chain couples TRBV24-1 to TRBJ1-5, with D possibly TRBD1 on 5 matching bases. V lost 3 bases and J 2 bases, leaving 10 bases between the germline ends. Per the germline V gene, CDR1 is KGHDR and CDR2 is SFDVKD. The CDR3 loop spans 15 amino acids. In DNA form, the CDR3 reads TGTGCCACCAGTGATCGGCAGGGTGGCAATCAGCCCCAGCATTTT. The encoded protein is CATSDRQGGNQPQHF.

The CDR3: CASSAPPGEQFF. The CDR3 DNA is TGTGCCAGTAGTGCACCTCCGGGTGAGCAGTTCTTC. This chain connects TRBV19 to TRBJ2-1; D is uncertain. V was clipped by 5 bases and J by 9 bases, with 11 bases between them. The CDR3 covers 12 residues. CDR1 is LNHDA, CDR2 SQIVND, per germline (reference sequence). The entire variable domain, with the rest obtained from reference TRBV19 and TRBJ2-1, is as follows: DGGITQSPKYLFRKEGQNVTLSCEQNLNHDAMYWYRQDPGQGLRLIYYSQIVNDFQKGDIAEGYSVSREKKESFPLTVTSAQKNPTAFYLCASSAPPGEQFFGPGTRLTVL.

The rearrangement uses TRBV7-9 and TRBJ1-1; no definite D call. Trimming shortened V by 4 bases and J by 10 bases, and 13 bases separated the two germline ends. Germline loops: CDR1 SEHNR, CDR2 FQNEAQ (reference sequence). The CDR3 is made up of 12 amino acids. CDR3 in DNA: TGTGCCAGCAGCTCGGTCGTGGAATCAGCTTTCTTT. Residues: CASSSVVESAFF. Using reference TRBV7-9 and TRBJ1-1 for the parts outside the CDR3, the full variable domain is DTGVSQNPRHKITKRGQNVTFRCDPISEHNRLYWYRQTLGQGPEFLTYFQNEAQLEKSRLLSDRFSAERPKGSFSTLEIQRTEQGDSAMYLCASSSVVESAFFGQGTRLTVV.

CDR3: CAIRGTSEDTQYF. The CDR3 bases are TGTGCCATCAGGGGGACTAGCGAAGATACGCAGTATTTT. The chain has TRBV10-3 and TRBJ2-3, with 10 bases matching TRBD2. In germline, CDR1 is ENHRY, CDR2 SYGVKD. Trimming removed 6 bases from V and 5 bases from J; junction bases left unmatched: 2. The CDR3 extends over 13 amino acids.

This chain links TRBV7-8 with TRBJ1-2; perhaps TRBD1 as D (6 bases). This CDR3 has 15 amino acids. V was pared by 2 bases and J by 0 bases, with 10 bases between. Germline-derived CDR1 and CDR2 are SGHVS and FQNEAQ. The CDR3 region has the DNA TGTGCCAGCAGCTTAAGCAGGGGAGCTAACTATGGCTACACCTTC. It is translated as CASSLSRGANYGYTF.

The chain has TRBV25-1 and TRBJ2-7, with 9 bases aligning to TRBD1. V trimming: 4 bases; J trimming: 3 bases; junction bases outside the gene matches: 7. The germline V gene has CDR1 MGHDK and CDR2 SYGVNS. There are 15 residues in the CDR3. CDR3 sequence: CASSGRRTGVYEQYF. The CDR3, as DNA: TGTGCCAGCAGTGGCCGGCGGACAGGGGTCTACGAGCAGTACTTC.

V is TRBV3-1 (or the pseudogene TRBV3-2) and J is TRBJ1-1; 7 nucleotides line up with TRBD1. Looked up from germline, CDR1 is LGHDT and CDR2 is YNNKEL (reference sequence). V dropped 1 base and J dropped 3; count of bases not matched to a gene: 14. The CDR3 consists of 18 residues. In DNA, the CDR3 is TGTGCCAGCAGCCAAGCGACGGTCGCTAGGGGGCGCGACACTGAAGCTTTCTTT. Its translation is CASSQATVARGRDTEAFF.

V usage is TRBV28 and J usage is TRBJ2-5; a weak D match, TRBD2 (6 bases). Germline CDR1 is MDHEN and CDR2 is SYDVKM. V was cut by 6 bases and J by 1 base, with 18 bases left in between. The CDR3 is made up of 16 amino acids. The CDR3 region has the DNA TGTGCCAGCAGCCTAAAAGGTGCGGGGATCCAAGAGACCCAGTACTTC. Encoded protein: CASSLKGAGIQETQYF.

The chain has TRBV11-2 and TRBJ2-1; 9 bases line up with TRBD2. V lost 3 bases to trimming and J lost 4 bases; unmatched junction nucleotides: 4. The CDR3 consists of 15 residues. Germline V CDR1 and CDR2: SGHAT, FQNNGV. The CDR3: CASSFGGGAYNEQFF. The DNA of the CDR3 is TGTGCCAGCAGCTTCGGCGGGGGGGCTTACAATGAGCAGTTCTTC.